This TCR beta chain emerged from a study of response to subunit inactivated influenza vaccine. Comments on this clonotype: Its specificity is unknown.

Study-wide findings and caveats: Authors suggested each seasonal flu vaccination may recruit only limited numbers of new T cells.

TCRdb used MiXCR to reprocess the RT-PCR reads, holding one entry per CDR3 protein. The sample lists more than 400,000 distinct CDR3 sequences, 9.5% to 12% seen once, with 9.5% to 15% in the top ten. The CDR3 sequence is 13 residues long. With 5 bases clipped from V and 7 bases from J, the junction kept 8 bases outside the gene matches. The germline gives CDR1 MNHEY, CDR2 SVGEGT. This clonotype was obtained from a man in his forties or fifties who received an inactivated influenza vaccine. The sample consisted of PBMCs from blood, taken around seven weeks after vaccination. The chain combines TRBV6-2 or TRBV6-3 with TRBJ2-7; 7 bases agree with TRBD1. The CDR3: CASSLPGQREQYF. DNA of the CDR3: TGTGCCAGCAGTCTTCCGGGACAGAGAGAGCAGTACTTC.